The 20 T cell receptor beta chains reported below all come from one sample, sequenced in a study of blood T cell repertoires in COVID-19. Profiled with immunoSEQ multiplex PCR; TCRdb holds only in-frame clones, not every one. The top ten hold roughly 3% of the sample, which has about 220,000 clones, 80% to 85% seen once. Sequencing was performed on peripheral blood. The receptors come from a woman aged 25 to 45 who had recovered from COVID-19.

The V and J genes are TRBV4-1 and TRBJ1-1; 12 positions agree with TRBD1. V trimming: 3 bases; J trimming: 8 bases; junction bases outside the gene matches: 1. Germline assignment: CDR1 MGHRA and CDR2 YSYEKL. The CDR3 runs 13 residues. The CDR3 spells CASSQGQGAEAFF. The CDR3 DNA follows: TGCGCCAGCAGCCAGGGACAGGGGGCGGAAGCTTTCTTT.

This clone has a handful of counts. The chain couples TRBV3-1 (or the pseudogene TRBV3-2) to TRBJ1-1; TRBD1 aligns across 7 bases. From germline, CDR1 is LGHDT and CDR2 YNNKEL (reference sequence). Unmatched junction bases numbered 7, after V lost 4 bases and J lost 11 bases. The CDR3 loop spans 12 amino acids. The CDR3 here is CASSPRQGNAFF. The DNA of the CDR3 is TGTGCCAGCAGCCCCCGACAGGGAAACGCTTTCTTT.

CDR3 DNA: TGTGCCTGGAGTGCCCATGCGGTTAGAACTGAAAAACTGTTTTTT. It specifies CAWSAHAVRTEKLFF. V usage is TRBV30 and J usage is TRBJ1-4; no clear D gene. Germline values: CDR1 GTSNPN, CDR2 SVGIG (reference sequence). The CDR3 totals 15 residues. Trimming removed 1 base from V and 7 bases from J, with 16 bases in between.

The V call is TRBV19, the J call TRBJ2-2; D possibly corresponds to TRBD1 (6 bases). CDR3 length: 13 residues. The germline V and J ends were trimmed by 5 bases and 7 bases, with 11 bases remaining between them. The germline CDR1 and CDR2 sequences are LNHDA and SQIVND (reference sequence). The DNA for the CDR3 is TGTGCCAGTAGTTTCAGGGGCTTCGGGGAGCTGTTTTTT. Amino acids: CASSFRGFGELFF.

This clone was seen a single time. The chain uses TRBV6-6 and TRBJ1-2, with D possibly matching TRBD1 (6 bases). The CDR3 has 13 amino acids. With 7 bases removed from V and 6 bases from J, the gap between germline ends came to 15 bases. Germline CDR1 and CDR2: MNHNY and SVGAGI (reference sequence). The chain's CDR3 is CASKLDSSHGYTF. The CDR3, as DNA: TGTGCCAGCAAGCTGGACAGCAGCCATGGCTACACCTTC.

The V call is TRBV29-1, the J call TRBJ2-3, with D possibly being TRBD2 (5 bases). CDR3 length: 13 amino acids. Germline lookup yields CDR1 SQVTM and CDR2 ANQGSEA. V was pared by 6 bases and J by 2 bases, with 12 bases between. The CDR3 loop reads CSVTGRDTDTQYF. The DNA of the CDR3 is TGCAGCGTGACCGGACGGGACACAGATACGCAGTATTTT.

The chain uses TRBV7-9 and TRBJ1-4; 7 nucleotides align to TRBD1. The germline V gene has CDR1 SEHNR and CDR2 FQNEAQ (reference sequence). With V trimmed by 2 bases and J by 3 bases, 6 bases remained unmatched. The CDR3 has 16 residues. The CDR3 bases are TGTGCCAGCAGCTTATCTTTGACAGGGCCTAATGAAAAACTGTTTTTT. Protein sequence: CASSLSLTGPNEKLFF.

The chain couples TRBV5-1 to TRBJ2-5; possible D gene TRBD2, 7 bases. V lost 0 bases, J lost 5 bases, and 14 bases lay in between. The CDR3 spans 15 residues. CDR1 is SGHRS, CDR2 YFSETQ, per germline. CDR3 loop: CASSLEGGAGETQYF. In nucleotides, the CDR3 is TGCGCCAGCAGCTTGGAAGGGGGGGCCGGGGAGACCCAGTACTTC.

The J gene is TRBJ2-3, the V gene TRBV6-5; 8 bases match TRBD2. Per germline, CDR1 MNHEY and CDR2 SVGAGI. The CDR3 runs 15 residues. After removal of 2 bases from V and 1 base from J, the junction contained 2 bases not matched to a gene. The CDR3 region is CASSYQAGGTDTQYF. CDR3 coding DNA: TGTGCCAGCAGTTACCAAGCGGGAGGCACAGATACGCAGTATTTT.

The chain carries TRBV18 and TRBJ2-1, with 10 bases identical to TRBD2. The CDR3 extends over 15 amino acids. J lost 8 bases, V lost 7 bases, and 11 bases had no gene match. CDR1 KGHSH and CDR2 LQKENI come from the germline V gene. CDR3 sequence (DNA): TGTGCCAGCTTCGGACTAGCGGATCTACAGGATGAGCAGTTCTTC. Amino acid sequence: CASFGLADLQDEQFF.

CDR3 region: CASSQEGLARGQETQYF. The CDR3 nucleotides are TGCGCCAGCAGCCAAGAGGGACTAGCCCGCGGGCAAGAGACCCAGTACTTC. The chain joins TRBV4-1 to TRBJ2-5, with 9 positions matching TRBD2. Germline V lookup: CDR1 MGHRA, CDR2 YSYEKL. There are 17 residues in the CDR3. The junction had 7 bases not matched to a gene; V was cut back by 0 bases and J by 2 bases.

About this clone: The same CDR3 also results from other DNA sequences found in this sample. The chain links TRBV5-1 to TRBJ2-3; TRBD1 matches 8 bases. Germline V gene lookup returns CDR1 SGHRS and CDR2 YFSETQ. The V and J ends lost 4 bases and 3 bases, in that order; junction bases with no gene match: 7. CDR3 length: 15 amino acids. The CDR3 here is CASSPGQGETDTQYF. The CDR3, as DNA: TGCGCCAGCAGCCCAGGACAGGGTGAAACAGATACGCAGTATTTT. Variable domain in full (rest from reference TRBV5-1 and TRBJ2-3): KAGVTQTPRYLIKTRGQQVTLSCSPISGHRSVSWYQQTPGQGLQFLFEYFSETQRNKGNFPGRFSGRQFSNSRSEMNVSTLELGDSALYLCASSPGQGETDTQYFGPGTRLTVL.

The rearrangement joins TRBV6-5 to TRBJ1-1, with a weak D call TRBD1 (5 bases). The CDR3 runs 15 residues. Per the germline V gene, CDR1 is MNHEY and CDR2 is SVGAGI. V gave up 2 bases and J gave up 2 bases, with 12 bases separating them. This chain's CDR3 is CASSYGGGGNTEAFF. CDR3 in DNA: TGTGCCAGCAGTTACGGCGGGGGGGGTAACACTGAAGCTTTCTTT.

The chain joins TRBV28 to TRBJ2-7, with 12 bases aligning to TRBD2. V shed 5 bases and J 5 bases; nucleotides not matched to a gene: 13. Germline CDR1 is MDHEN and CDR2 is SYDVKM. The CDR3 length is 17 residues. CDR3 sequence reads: CASSQLAGGSPGDEQYF. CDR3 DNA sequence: TGTGCCAGCAGTCAACTAGCGGGAGGCTCCCCCGGCGACGAGCAGTACTTC.

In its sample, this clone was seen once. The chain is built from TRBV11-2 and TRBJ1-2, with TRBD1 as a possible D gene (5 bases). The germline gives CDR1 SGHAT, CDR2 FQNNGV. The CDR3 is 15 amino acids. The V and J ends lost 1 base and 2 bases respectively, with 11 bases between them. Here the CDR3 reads CASSLGAGPNYGYTF. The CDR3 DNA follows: TGTGCCAGCAGCTTAGGGGCAGGGCCGAACTATGGCTACACCTTC.

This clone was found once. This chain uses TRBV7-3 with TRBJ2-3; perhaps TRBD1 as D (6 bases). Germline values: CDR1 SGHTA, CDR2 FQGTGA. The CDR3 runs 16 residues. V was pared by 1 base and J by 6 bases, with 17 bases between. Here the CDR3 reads CASSLITGPGQDTQYF. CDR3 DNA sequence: TGTGCCAGCAGCTTAATCACAGGACCCGGACAGGATACGCAGTATTTT. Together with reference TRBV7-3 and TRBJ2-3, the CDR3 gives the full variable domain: GAGVSQTPSNKVTEKGKYVELRCDPISGHTALYWYRQSLGQGPEFLIYFQGTGAADDSGLPNDRFFAVRPEGSVSTLKIQRTERGDSAVYLCASSLITGPGQDTQYFGPGTRLTVL.

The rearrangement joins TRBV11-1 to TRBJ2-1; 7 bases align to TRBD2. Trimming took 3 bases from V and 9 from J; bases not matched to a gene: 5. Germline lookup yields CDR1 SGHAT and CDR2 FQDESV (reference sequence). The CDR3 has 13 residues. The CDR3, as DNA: TGTGCCAGCAGCTTGTTGGGGGGGAGTGAGCAGTTCTTC. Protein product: CASSLLGGSEQFF.

The CDR3 loop is CASRDRETYEQYF. The CDR3 DNA reads as TGTGCCAGCAGAGACAGAGAAACTTACGAGCAGTACTTC. The genes are TRBV28 and TRBJ2-7, with D perhaps TRBD1 (5 bases). Germline loops: CDR1 MDHEN, CDR2 SYDVKM. The CDR3 contains 13 residues. The ends were cut back, 6 bases at V and 4 bases at J, with 13 bases in the middle. Full variable domain (outside the CDR3, taken from reference TRBV28 and TRBJ2-7): DVKVTQSSRYLVKRTGEKVFLECVQDMDHENMFWYRQDPGLGLRLIYFSYDVKMKEKGDIPEGYSVSREKKERFSLILESASTNQTSMYLCASRDRETYEQYFGPGTRLTVT.

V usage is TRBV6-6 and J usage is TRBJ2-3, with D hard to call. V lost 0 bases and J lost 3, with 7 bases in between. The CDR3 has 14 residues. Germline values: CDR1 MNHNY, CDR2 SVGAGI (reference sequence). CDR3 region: CASSYSATTDTQYF. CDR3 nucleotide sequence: TGTGCCAGCAGTTACTCGGCGACTACAGATACGCAGTATTTT.

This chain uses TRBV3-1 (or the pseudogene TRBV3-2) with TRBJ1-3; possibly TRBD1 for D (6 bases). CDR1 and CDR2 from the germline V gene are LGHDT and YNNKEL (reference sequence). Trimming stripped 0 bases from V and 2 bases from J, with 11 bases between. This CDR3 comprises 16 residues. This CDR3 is CASSQEGQSAGNTIYF. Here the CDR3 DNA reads TGTGCCAGCAGCCAAGAGGGACAATCGGCTGGAAACACCATATATTTT.